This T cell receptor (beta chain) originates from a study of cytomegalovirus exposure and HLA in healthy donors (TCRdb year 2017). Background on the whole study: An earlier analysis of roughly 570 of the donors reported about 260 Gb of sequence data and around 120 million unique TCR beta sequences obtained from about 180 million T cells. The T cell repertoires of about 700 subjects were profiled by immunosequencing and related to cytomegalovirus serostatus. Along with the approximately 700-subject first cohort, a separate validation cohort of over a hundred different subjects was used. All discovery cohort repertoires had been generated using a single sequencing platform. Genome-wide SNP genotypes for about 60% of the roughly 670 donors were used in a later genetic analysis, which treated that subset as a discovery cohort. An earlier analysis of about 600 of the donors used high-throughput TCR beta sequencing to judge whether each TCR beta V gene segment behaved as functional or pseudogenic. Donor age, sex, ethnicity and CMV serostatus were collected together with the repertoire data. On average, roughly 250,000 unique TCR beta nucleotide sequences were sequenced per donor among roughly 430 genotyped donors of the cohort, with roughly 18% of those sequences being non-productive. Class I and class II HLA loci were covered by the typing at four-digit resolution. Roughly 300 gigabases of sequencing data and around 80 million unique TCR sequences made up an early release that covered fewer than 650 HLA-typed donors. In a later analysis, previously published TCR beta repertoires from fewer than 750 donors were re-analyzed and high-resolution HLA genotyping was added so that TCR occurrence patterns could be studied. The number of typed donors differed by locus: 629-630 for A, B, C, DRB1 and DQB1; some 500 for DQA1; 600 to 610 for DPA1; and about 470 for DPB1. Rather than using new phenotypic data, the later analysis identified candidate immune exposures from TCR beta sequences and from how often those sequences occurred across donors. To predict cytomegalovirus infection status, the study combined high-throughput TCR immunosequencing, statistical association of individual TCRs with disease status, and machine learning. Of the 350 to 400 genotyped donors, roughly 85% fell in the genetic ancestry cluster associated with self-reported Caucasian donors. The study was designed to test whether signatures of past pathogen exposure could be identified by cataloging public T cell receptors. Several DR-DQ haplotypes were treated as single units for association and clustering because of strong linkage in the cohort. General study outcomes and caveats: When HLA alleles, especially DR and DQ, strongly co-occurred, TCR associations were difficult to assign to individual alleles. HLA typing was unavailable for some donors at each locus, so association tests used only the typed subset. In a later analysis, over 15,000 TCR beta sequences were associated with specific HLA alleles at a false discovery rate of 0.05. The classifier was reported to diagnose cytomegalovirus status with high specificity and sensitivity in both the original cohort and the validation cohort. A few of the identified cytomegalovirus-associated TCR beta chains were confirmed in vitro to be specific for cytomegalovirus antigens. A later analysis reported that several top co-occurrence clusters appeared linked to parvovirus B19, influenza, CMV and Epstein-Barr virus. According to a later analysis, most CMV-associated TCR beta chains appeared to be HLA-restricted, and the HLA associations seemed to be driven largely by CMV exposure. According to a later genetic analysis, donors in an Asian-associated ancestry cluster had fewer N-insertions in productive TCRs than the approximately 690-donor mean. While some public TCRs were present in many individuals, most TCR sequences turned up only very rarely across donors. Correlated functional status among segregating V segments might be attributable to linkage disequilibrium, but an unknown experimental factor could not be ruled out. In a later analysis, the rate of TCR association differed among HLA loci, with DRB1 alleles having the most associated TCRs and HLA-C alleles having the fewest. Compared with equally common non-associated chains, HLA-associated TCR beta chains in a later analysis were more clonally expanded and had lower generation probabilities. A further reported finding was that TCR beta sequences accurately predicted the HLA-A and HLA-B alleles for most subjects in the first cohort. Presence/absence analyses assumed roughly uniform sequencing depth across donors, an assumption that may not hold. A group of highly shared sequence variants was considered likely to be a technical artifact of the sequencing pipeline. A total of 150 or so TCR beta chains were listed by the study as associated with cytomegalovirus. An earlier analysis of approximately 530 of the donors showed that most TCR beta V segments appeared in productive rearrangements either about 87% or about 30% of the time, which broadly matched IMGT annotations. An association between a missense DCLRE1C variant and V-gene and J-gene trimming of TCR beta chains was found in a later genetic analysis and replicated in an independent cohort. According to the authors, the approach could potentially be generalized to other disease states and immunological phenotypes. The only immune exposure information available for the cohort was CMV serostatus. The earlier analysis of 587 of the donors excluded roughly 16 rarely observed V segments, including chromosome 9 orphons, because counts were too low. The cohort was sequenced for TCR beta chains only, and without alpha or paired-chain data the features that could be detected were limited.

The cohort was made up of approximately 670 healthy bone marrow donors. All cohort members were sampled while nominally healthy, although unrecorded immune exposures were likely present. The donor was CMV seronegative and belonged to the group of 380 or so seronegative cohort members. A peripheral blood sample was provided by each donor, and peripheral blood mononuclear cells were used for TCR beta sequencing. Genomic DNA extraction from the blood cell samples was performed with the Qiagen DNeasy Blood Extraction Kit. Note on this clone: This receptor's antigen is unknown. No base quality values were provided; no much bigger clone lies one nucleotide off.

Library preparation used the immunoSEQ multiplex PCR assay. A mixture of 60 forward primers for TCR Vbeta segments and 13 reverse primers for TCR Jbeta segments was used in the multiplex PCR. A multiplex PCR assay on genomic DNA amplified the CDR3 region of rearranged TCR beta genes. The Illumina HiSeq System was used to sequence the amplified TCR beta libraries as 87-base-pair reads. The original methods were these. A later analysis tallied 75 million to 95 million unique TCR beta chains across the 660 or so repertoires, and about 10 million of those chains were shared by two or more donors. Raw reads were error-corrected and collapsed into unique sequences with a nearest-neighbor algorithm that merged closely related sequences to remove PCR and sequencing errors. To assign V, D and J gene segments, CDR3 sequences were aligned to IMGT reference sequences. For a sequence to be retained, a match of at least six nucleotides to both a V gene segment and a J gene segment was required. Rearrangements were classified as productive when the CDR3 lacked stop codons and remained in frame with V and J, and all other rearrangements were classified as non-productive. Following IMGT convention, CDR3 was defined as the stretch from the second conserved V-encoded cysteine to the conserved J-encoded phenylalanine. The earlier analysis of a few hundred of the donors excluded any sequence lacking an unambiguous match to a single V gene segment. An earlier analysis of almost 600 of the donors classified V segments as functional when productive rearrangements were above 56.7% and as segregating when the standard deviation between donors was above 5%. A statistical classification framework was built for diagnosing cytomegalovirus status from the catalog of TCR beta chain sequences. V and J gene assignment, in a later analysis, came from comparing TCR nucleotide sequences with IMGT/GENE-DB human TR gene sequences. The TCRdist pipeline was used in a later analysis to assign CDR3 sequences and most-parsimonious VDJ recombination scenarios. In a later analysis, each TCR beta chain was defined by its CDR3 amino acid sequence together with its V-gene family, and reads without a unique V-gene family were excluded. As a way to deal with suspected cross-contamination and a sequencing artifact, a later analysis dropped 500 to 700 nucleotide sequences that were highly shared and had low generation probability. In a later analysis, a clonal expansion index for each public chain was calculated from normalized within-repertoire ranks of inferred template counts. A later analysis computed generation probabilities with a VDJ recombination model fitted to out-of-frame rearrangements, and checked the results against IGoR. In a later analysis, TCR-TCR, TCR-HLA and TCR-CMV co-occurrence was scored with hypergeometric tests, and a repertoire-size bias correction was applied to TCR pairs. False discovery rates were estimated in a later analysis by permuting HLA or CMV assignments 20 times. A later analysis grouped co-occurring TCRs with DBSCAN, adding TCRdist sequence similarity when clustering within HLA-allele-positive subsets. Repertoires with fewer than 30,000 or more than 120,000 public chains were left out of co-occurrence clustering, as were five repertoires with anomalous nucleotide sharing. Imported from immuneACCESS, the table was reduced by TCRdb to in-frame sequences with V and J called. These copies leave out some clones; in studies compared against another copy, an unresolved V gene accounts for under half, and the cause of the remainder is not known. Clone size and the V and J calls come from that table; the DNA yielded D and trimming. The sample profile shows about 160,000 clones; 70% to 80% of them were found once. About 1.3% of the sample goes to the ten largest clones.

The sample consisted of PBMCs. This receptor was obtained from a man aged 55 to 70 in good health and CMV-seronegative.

In nucleotide form, the sequence is TGTGCCCCCAGGACAGGGAGTTTTTACGAGCAGTACTTC. This gives the protein CAPRTGSFYEQYF. The sequence links TRBV6-5 to TRBJ2-7, with TRBD1 matching 8 junction bases. The CDR3 contains 13 residues, cysteine and phenylalanine counted. Only the CDR3 portion is preserved as DNA: 39 bases, with reading frame beginning at the first base. Per the germline V gene, MNHEY is the CDR1 and SVGAGI is the CDR2. The germline V end is reduced by 11 bases and the J end by 4 bases; junction bases left unmatched: 10.